This note documents a single T cell receptor (beta chain) sequence. This CDR3 is built from 12 residues. The germline V gene encodes CDR1 SQVTM and CDR2 ANQGSEA. V lost 7 bases and J 3 bases, leaving 12 bases between the germline ends. This specimen belongs to a study of CD8 T cells in Susac syndrome. RNA was extracted with the RNeasy kit, and a quantity of roughly 0.45 to 1 ug was reverse transcribed using random hexamers. An immunoSEQ multiplex PCR amplified TCR beta CDR3 over 54 Vbeta and 13 Jbeta. TCRdb analysed the immunoSEQ multiplex PCR reads with MiXCR anew, one entry per CDR3 protein. The sample consists of some 95,000 distinct CDR3 sequences, 85% to 95% of them appearing once.

This TCR derives from a human donor in good health. The rearrangement joins TRBV29-1 to TRBJ1-1, with TRBD1 as a possible D gene (5 bases). Sequenced material: CD8+ T cells from PBMCs. The CDR3 DNA follows: TGCAGCGCCCCTGGGGCGGACACTGAAGCTTTCTTT. Translated: CSAPGADTEAFF. Variable domain in full (rest from reference TRBV29-1 and TRBJ1-1): SAVISQKPSRDICQRGTSLTIQCQVDSQVTMMFWYRQQPGQSLTLIATANQGSEATYESGFVIDKFPISRPNLTFSTLTVSNMSPEDSSIYLCSAPGADTEAFFGQGTRLTVV.